The clone carrying this T cell receptor beta chain has ten or more counts. The entry originates in a study of T-cell reconstitution after alpha-beta-depleted transplantation in children. Molecular barcoding with unique molecular identifiers was used for the TCRbeta library. TCRdb itself ran the PCR reads through MiXCR, one entry per CDR3 protein. The sample has some 550,000 distinct CDR3 sequences; roughly 24% are singletons. CDR1 is SGHRS and CDR2 is YFSETQ in the germline V gene. Deletions cut 4 bases from V and 6 bases from J, with 13 bases between. The CDR3 covers 13 residues. Sequences were derived from PBMCs, mostly from graft donor cells, sampled 360 days after TCRalphabeta/CD19-depleted stem cell transplant. The J gene is TRBJ1-2, the V gene TRBV5-1; D not certain. The TCR originated in a boy under three years old who had a stem cell transplant for acute myeloid leukemia, so the T cells may come from the graft donor. The CDR3 region has the DNA TGCGCCAGCAGCGTTACGGGTTTTGATGGCTACACCTTC. Amino acids: CASSVTGFDGYTF.